This TCR beta chain was captured by sequencing in a study of T cell responses to AZD1222 COVID-19 vaccine. Findings of the study overall: At baseline, seropositivity was found in only a handful of AZD1222 recipients.

Produced via immunoSEQ multiplex PCR; TCRdb's table is partial and in-frame only. This table holds roughly 100,000 clones, 80% to 95% found once. To note about this clone: Its matching antigen is unknown.

This TCR came from an adult who received the AZD1222 COVID-19 vaccine. This specimen consisted of peripheral blood, obtained 28 days after the second AZD1222 dose.

The CDR3 DNA reads TGTGCCAGTACCCTTAGCGGGGCAGCCCAAAATGAGCAGTTCTTC. The encoded protein is CASTLSGAAQNEQFF. The chain uses TRBV19 and TRBJ2-1, with 8 nucleotides matching TRBD2. The CDR3 extends over 15 amino acids. The junction had 12 bases not matched to a gene; V was cut back by 7 bases and J by 7 bases. Germline CDR1 is LNHDA and CDR2 is SQIVND (reference sequence). Together with reference TRBV19 and TRBJ2-1, the CDR3 gives the full variable domain: DGGITQSPKYLFRKEGQNVTLSCEQNLNHDAMYWYRQDPGQGLRLIYYSQIVNDFQKGDIAEGYSVSREKKESFPLTVTSAQKNPTAFYLCASTLSGAAQNEQFFGPGTRLTVL.